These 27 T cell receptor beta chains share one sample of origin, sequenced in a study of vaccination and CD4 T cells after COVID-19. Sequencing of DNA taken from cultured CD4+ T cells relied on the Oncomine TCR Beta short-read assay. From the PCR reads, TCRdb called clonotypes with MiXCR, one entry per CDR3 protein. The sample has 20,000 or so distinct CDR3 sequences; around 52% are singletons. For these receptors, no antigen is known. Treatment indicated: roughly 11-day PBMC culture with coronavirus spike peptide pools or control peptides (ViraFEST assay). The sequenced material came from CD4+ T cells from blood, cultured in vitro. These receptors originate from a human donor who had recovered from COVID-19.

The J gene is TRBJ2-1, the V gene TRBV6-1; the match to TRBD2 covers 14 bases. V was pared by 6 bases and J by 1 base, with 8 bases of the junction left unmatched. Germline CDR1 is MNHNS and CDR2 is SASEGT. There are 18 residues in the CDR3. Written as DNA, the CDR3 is TGTGCCAGCAGAGGGGGACTAGCGGGAGTCTGGTCCTACAATGAGCAGTTCTTC. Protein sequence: CASRGGLAGVWSYNEQFF.

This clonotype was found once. The CDR3 DNA sequence: TGTGCCAGCAGTTTATACGGGGGGCGGGCTGAAGCTTTCTTT. Translated: CASSLYGGRAEAFF. The V and J genes are TRBV28 and TRBJ1-1; a possible D gene is TRBD1 (6 bases). The CDR3 extends over 14 amino acids. Germline lookup yields CDR1 MDHEN and CDR2 SYDVKM. V lost 1 base to trimming and J lost 6 bases, with 12 bases between them. Full variable domain (missing parts from reference TRBV28 and TRBJ1-1): DVKVTQSSRYLVKRTGEKVFLECVQDMDHENMFWYRQDPGLGLRLIYFSYDVKMKEKGDIPEGYSVSREKKERFSLILESASTNQTSMYLCASSLYGGRAEAFFGQGTRLTVV.

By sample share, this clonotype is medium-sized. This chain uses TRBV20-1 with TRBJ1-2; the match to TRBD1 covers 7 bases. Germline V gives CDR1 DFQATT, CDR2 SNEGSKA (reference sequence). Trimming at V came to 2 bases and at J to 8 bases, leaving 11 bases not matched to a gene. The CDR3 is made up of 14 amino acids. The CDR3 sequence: CSARSYRGLEGYTF. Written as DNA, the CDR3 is TGCAGTGCTAGATCCTACAGGGGATTAGAGGGCTACACCTTC.

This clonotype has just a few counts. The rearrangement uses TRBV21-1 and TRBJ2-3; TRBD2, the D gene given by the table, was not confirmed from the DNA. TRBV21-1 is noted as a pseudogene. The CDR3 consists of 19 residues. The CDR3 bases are TGTGCCAGCAGCAAAGGGACTAGCGGGAGGGCCCTCGTCTCAGATACGCAGTATTTT. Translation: CASSKGTSGRALVSDTQYF.

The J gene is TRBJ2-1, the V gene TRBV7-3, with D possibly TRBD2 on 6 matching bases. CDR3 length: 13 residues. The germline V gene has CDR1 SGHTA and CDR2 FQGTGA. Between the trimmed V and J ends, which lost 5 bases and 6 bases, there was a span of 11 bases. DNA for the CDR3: TGTGCCAGCAGCCCCCGGGGGAGCAATGAGCAGTTCTTC. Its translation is CASSPRGSNEQFF.

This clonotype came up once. Here the CDR3 DNA reads TGTGCCAGCAGCCAAGATAAGCGACCGGGCTTCTCCTACAATGAGCAGTTCTTC. It encodes CASSQDKRPGFSYNEQFF. The chain employs TRBV3-1 and TRBJ2-1; D unresolved. Germline V gene lookup returns CDR1 LGHDT and CDR2 YNNKEL (reference sequence). V was cut by 0 bases and J by 0 bases, with 15 bases left in between. This CDR3 spans 18 amino acids.

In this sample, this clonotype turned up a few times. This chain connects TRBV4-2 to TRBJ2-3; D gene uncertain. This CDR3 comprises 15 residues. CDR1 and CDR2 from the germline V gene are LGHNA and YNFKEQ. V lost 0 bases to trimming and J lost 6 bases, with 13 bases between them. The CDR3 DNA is TGTGCCAGCAGCCAAGAGGCCCGCTTGGTGGATACGCAGTATTTT. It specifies CASSQEARLVDTQYF.

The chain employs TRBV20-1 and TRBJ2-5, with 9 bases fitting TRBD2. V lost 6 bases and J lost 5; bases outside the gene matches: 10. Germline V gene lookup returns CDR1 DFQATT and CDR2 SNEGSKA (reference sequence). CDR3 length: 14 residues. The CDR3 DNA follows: TGCAGTGCCCCTTCTGTGGCGGGAGGGGAGACCCAGTACTTC. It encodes CSAPSVAGGETQYF.

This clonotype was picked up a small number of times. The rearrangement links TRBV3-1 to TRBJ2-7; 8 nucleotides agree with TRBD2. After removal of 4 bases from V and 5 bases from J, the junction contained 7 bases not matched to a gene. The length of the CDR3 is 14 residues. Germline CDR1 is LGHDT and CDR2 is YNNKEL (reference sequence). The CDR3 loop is CASSPAGAGDEQYF. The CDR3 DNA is TGTGCCAGCAGCCCAGCGGGAGCGGGAGACGAGCAGTACTTC.

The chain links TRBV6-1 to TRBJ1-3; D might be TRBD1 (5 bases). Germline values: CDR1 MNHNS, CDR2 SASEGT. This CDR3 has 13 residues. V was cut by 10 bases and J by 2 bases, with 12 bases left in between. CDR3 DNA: TGTGCCACCGCAGGGAACACTGGAAACACCATATATTTT. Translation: CATAGNTGNTIYF.

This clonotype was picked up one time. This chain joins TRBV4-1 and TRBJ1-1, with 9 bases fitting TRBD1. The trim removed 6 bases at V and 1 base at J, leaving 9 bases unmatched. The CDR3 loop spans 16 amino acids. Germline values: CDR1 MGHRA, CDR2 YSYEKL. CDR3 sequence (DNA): TGCGCCAGCAGACTCCACACAGGGGGCAAGAACACTGAAGCTTTCTTT. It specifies CASRLHTGGKNTEAFF.

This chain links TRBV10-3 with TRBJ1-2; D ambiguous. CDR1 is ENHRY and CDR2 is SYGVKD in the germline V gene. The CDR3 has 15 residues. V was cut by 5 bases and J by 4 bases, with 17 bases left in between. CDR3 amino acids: CAISSGEGLSYGYTF. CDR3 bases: TGTGCCATCAGTTCCGGGGAGGGCCTCTCCTATGGCTACACCTTC.

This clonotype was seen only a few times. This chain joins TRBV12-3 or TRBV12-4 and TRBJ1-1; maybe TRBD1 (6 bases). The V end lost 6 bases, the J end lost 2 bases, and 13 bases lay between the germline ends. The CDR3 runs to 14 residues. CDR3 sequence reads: CASRVRGSNTEAFF. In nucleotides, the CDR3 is TGTGCCAGCAGGGTCAGGGGATCAAACACTGAAGCTTTCTTT.

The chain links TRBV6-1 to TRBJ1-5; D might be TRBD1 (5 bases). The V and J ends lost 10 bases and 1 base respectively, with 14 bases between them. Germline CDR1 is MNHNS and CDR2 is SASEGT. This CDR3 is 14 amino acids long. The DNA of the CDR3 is TGTGCCACTTCTGGGGGTGGGAGCAATCAGCCCCAGCATTTT. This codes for CATSGGGSNQPQHF.

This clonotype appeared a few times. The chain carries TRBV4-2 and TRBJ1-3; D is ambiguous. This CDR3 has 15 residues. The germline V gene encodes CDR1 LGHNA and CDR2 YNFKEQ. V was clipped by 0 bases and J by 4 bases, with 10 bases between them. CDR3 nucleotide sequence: TGTGCCAGCAGCCAAGACTCATCTAGCGGAAACACCATATATTTT. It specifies CASSQDSSSGNTIYF.

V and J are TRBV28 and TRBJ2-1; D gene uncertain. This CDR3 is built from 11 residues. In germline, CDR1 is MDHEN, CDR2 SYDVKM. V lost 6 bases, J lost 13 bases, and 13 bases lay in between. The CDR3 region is CASRSPETQFF. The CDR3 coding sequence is TGTGCCAGCAGATCCCCTGAGACCCAGTTCTTC.

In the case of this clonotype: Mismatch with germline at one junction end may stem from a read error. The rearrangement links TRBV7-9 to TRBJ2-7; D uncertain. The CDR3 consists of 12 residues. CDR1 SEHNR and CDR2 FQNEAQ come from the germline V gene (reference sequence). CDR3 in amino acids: CASSLNILRRDF. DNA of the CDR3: TGTGCCAGCAGCTTAAATATTCTACGTCGGGACTTC.

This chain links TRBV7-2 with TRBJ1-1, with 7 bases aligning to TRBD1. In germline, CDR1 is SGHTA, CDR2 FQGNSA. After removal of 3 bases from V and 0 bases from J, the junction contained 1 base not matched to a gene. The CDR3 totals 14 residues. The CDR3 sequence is CASSFRGLNTEAFF. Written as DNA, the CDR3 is TGTGCCAGCAGCTTTAGGGGGCTGAACACTGAAGCTTTCTTT.

CDR3 region: CASSPGLAGGQEQFF. The CDR3 DNA reads TGCGCCAGCAGCCCGGGACTAGCGGGAGGCCAAGAGCAGTTCTTC. V is TRBV5-1 and J is TRBJ2-1, with 15 bases fitting TRBD2. The CDR3 runs 15 residues. The germline CDR1 and CDR2 sequences are SGHRS and YFSETQ. J lost 10 bases, V lost 4 bases, and 6 bases had no gene match.

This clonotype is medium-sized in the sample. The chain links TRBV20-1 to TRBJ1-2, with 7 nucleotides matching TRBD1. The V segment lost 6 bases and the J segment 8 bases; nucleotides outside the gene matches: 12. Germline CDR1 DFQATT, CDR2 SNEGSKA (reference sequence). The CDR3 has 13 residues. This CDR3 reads CSAVTGQEHGYTF. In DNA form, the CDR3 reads TGCAGTGCCGTTACTGGACAGGAACACGGCTACACCTTC.

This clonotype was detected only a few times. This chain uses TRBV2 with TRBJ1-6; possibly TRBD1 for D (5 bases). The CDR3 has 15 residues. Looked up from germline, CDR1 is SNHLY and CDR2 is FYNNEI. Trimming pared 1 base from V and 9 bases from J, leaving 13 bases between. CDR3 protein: CASSEGGGMASPLHF. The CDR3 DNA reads TGTGCCAGCAGTGAAGGTGGGGGAATGGCTTCACCCCTCCACTTT.

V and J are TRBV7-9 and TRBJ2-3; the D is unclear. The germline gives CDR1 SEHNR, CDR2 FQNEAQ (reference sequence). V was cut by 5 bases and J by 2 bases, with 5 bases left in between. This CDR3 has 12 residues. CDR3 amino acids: CASSPITDTQYF. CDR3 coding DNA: TGTGCCAGCAGCCCCATCACAGATACGCAGTATTTT. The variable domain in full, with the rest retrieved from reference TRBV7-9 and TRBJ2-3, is DTGVSQNPRHKITKRGQNVTFRCDPISEHNRLYWYRQTLGQGPEFLTYFQNEAQLEKSRLLSDRFSAERPKGSFSTLEIQRTEQGDSAMYLCASSPITDTQYFGPGTRLTVL.

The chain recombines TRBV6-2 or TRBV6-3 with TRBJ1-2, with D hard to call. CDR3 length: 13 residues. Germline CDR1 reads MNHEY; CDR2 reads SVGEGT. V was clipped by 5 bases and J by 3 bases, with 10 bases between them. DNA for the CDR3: TGTGCCAGCAGTGTTAGGGTGGACTATGGCTACACCTTC. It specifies CASSVRVDYGYTF.

The CDR3 reads CASGTTSGQQFF. CDR3 sequence (DNA): TGTGCCAGCGGAACAACTAGCGGACAGCAGTTCTTC. The chain employs TRBV25-1 and TRBJ2-1; TRBD2 matches 8 bases. Germline assignment: CDR1 MGHDK and CDR2 SYGVNS. The trim removed 8 bases at V and 11 bases at J, leaving 8 bases unmatched. The CDR3 totals 12 residues.

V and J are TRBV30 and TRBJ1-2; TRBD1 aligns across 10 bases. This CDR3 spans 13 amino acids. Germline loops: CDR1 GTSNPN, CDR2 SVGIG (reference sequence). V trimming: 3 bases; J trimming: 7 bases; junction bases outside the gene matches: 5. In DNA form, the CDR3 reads TGTGCCTGGAGCCAAGGACAGGGGGGTGGCTACACCTTC. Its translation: CAWSQGQGGGYTF.

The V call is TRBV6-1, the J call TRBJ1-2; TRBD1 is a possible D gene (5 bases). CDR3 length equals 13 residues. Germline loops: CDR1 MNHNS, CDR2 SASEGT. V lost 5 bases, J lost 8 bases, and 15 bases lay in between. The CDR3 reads CASSRGPGEGYTF. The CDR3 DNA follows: TGTGCCAGCAGTCGCGGGCCGGGGGAGGGCTACACCTTC.

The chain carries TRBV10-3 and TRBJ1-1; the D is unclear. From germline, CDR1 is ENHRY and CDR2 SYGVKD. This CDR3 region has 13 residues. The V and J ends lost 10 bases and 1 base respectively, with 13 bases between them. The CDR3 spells CATYQTPNTEAFF. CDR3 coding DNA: TGTGCCACATATCAAACGCCGAACACTGAAGCTTTCTTT.